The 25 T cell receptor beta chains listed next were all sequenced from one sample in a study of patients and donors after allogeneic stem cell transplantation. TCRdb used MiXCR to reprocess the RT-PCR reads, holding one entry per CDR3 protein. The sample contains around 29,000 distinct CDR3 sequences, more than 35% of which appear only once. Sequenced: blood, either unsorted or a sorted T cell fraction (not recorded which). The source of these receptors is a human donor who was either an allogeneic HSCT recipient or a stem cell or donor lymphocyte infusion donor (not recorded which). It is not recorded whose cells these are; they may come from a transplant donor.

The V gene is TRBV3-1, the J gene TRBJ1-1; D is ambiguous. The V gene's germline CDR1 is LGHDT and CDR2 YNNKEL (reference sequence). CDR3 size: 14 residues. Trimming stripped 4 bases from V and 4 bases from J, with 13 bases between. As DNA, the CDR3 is TGTGCCAGCAGCCGTTTCCGGGGAGGCACTGAAGCTTTCTTT. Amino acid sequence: CASSRFRGGTEAFF.

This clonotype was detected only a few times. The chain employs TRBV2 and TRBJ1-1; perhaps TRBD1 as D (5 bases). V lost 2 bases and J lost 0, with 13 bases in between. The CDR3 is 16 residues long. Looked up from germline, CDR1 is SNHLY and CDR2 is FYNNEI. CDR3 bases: TGTGCCAGCAGTGAAAATCAGGGTTTCATGAACACTGAAGCTTTCTTT. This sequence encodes CASSENQGFMNTEAFF.

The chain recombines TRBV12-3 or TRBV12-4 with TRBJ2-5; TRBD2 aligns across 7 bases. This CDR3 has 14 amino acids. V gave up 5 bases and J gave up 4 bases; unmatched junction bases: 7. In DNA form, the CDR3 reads TGTGCCAGCAGTCCCGGGACTATCGGAGAGACCCAGTACTTC. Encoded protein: CASSPGTIGETQYF.

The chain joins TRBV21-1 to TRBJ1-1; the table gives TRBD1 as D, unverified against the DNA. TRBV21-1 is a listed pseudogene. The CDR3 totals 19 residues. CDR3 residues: CASSKVLGDRGPQDTEAFF. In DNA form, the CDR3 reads TGTGCCAGCAGCAAAGTTTTAGGCGACAGGGGGCCTCAAGACACTGAAGCTTTCTTT.

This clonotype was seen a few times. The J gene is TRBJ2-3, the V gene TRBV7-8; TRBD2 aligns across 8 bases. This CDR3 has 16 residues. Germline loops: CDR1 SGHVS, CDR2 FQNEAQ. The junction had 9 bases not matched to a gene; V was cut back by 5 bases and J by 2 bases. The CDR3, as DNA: TGTGCCAGCAGCGTGGGGGTAGCGGGACACACAGATACGCAGTATTTT. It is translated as CASSVGVAGHTDTQYF.

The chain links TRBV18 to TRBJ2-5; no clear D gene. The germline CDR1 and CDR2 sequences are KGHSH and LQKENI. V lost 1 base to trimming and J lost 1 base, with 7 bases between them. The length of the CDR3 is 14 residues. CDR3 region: CASSPRGIQETQYF. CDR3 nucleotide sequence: TGTGCCAGCTCACCACGCGGTATCCAAGAGACCCAGTACTTC.

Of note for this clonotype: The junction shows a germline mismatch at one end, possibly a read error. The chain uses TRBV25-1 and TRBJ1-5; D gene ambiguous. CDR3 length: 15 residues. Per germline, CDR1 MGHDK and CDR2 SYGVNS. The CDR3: CASSDGQESSQPQHF. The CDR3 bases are TGTGCCAGCAGTGATGGGCAGGAAAGCAGTCAGCCCCAGCATTTT.

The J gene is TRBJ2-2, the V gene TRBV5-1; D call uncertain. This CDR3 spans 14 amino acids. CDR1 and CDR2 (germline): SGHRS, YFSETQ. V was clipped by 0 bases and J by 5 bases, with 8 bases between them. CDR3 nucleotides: TGCGCCAGCAGCTTGGTTCTGAATACCGGGGAGCTGTTTTTT. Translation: CASSLVLNTGELFF.

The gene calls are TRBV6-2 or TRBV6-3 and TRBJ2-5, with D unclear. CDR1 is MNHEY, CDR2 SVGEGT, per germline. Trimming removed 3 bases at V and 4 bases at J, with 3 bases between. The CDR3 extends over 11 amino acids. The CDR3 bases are TGTGCCAGCAGTTATGGAGAGACCCAGTACTTC. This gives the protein CASSYGETQYF.

CDR3 coding DNA: TGTGCCACCTTGGGGCGGGGTTGGAATGAGCAGTTCTTC. It codes for CATLGRGWNEQFF. The chain uses TRBV12-3 or TRBV12-4 and TRBJ2-1; weak D call: TRBD2 (6 bases). The CDR3 runs 13 residues. V was shortened by 10 bases and J by 7 bases, with 17 bases between the two germline ends.

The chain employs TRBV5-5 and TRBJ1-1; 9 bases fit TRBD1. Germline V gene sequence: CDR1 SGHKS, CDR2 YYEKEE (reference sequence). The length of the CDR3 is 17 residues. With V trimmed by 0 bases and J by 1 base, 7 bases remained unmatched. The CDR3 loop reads CASSLAHRGRGNTEAFF. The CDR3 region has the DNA TGTGCCAGCAGCTTGGCACACAGGGGGCGCGGGAACACTGAAGCTTTCTTT.

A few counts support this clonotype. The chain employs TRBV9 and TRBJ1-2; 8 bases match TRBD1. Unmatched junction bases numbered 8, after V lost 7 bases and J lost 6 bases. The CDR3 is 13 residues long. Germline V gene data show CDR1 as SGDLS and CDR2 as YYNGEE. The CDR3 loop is CASVRTGKDGYTF. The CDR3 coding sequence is TGTGCCAGCGTACGGACAGGGAAAGATGGCTACACCTTC.

CDR3 amino acids: CASSYSGNRQGATDTQYF. In nucleotides, the CDR3 is TGTGCCAGCAGTTACTCTGGAAATCGACAGGGGGCGACAGATACGCAGTATTTT. The gene calls are TRBV6-2 or TRBV6-3 and TRBJ2-3; 10 bases map to TRBD1. Germline V gives CDR1 MNHEY, CDR2 SVGEGT. The CDR3 spans 18 residues. V dropped 0 bases and J dropped 3; count of bases not matched to a gene: 9.

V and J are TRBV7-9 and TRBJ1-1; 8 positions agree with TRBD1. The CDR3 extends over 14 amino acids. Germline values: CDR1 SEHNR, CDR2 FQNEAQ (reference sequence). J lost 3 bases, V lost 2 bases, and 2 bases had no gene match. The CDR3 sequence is CASSLTGGDTEAFF. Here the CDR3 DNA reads TGTGCCAGCAGCTTAACAGGGGGGGACACTGAAGCTTTCTTT.

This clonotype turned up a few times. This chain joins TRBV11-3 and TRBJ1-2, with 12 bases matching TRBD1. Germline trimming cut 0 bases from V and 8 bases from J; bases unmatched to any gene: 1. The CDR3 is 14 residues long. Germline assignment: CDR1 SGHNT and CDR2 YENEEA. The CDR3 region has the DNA TGTGCCAGCAGCTTAGAAGGGACAGGGGGCGGCTACACCTTC. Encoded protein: CASSLEGTGGGYTF.

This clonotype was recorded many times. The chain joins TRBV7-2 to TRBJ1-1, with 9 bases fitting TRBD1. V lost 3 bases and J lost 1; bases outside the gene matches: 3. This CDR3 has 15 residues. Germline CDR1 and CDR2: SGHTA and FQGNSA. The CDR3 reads CASSLGQGWNTEAFF. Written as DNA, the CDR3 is TGTGCCAGCAGCTTGGGACAGGGTTGGAACACTGAAGCTTTCTTT.

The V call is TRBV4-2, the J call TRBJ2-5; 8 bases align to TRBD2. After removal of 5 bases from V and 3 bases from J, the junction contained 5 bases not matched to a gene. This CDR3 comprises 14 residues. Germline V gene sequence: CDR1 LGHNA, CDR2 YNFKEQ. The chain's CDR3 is CASSSGGGEETQYF. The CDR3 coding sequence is TGTGCCAGCAGCAGCGGGGGAGGAGAAGAGACCCAGTACTTC.

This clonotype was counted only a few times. CDR3 in DNA: TGTGCCAGCAGTAAAAGCAGCTCCTATAATTCACCCCTCCACTTT. Protein: CASSKSSSYNSPLHF. The chain recombines TRBV28 with TRBJ1-6; no firm D call. Trimming removed 5 bases at V and 0 bases at J, with 8 bases between. Germline assignment: CDR1 MDHEN and CDR2 SYDVKM. This CDR3 is built from 15 residues.

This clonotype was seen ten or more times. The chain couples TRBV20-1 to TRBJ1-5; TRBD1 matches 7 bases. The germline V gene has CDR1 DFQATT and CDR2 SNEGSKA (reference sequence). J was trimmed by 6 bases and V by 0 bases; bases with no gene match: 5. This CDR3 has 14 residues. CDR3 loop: CSARDYRGGQPQHF. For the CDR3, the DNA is TGCAGTGCTAGAGACTACAGGGGCGGTCAGCCCCAGCATTTT.

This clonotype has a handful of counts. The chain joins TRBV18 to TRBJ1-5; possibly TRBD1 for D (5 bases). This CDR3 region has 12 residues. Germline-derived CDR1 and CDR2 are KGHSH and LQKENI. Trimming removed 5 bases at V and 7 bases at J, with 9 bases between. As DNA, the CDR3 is TGTGCCAGCTCAGGGGGAGGGCAGCCCCAGCATTTT. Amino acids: CASSGGGQPQHF.

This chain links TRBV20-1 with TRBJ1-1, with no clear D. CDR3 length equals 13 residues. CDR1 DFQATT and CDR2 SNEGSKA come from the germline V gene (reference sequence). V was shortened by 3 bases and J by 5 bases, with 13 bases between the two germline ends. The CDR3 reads CSASRVPGTEAFF. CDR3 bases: TGCAGTGCTAGCCGGGTCCCTGGGACTGAAGCTTTCTTT.

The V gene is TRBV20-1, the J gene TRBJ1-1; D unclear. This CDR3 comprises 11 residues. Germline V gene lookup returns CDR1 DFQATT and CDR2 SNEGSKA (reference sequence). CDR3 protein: CSSSRNTEAFF. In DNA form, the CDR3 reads TGCAGCAGCTCGAGGAACACTGAAGCTTTCTTT.

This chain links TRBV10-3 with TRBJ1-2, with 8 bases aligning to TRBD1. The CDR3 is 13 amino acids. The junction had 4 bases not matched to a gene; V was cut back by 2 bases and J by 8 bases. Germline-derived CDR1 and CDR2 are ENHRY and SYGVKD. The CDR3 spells CAISEGQGQGYTF. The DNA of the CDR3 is TGTGCCATCAGTGAGGGACAGGGACAGGGCTACACCTTC.

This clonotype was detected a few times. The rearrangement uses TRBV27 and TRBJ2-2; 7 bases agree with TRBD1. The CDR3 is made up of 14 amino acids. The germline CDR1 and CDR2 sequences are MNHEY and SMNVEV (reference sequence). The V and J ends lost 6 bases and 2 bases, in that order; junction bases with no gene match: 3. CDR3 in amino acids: CASRDRENTGELFF. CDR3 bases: TGTGCCAGCAGAGACAGGGAAAACACCGGGGAGCTGTTTTTT.

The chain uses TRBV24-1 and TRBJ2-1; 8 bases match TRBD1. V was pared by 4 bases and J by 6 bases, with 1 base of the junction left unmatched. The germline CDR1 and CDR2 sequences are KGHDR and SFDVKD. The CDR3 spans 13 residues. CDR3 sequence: CATSETGVNEQFF. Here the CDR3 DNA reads TGTGCCACCAGTGAGACAGGGGTCAATGAGCAGTTCTTC.